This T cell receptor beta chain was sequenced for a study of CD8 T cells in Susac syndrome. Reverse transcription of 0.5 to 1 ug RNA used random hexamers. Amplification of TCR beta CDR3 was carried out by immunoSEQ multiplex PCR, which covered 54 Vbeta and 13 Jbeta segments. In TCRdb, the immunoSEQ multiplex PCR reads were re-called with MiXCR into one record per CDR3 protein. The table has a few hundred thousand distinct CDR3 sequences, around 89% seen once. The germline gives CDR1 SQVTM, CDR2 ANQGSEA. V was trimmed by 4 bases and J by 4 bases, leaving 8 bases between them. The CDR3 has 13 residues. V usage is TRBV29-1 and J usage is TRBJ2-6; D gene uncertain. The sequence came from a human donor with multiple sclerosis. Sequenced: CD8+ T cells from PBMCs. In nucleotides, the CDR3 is TGCAGCGTTGTAGGCTCCGGGGCCAACGTCCTGACTTTC. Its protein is CSVVGSGANVLTF.